The 11 T cell receptor beta chains below come from one sample, sequenced in a study of post-analysis software for immune sequencing data. Unique-molecular-identifier-tagged TCR beta cDNA libraries were used. TCRdb called the PCR reads again in MiXCR, with one record for every CDR3 protein. The repertoire holds roughly 580,000 distinct CDR3 sequences, with about 40% as singletons. Antigen specificity for these receptors is unknown. Whole-study results and caveats: A few TRBV segments occurring more often in patients than controls included TRBV5-6, TRBV5-1 and TRBV20-1.

What was sequenced was blood. The receptors come from a girl under 18 with multiple sclerosis.

This chain joins TRBV2 and TRBJ2-4; TRBD1 agrees at 7 bases. The better agreement between TRBJ2-7 and the DNA end casts doubt on the J call. The length of the CDR3 is 14 residues. Germline CDR1 SNHLY, CDR2 FYNNEI. Here the CDR3 reads CASRGQSRDYEQYF. The CDR3 region has the DNA TGTGCCAGCAGGGGACAGTCAAGGGACTACGAGCAGTACTTC.

This clonotype was observed a single time. A read error may explain this, as a much larger clone is one base away. The rearrangement joins TRBV20-1 to TRBJ1-4, with D perhaps TRBD1 (6 bases). CDR1 DFQATT and CDR2 SNEGSKA come from the germline V gene (reference sequence). The CDR3 length is 15 residues. CDR3 sequence (DNA): TGCAGTGCTACCCTGGACAGTGCAACTAATGAAAAACCGTTTTTT. Encoded protein: CSATLDSATNEKPFF.

This clonotype was seen only a few times. The J gene is TRBJ2-1, the V gene TRBV4-2, with D maybe TRBD2 (6 bases). Germline CDR1 reads LGHNA; CDR2 reads YNFKEQ. The CDR3 totals 16 residues. V was trimmed by 7 bases and J by 3 bases, leaving 19 bases between them. The DNA of the CDR3 is TGTGCCAGCAACAAAGGAGGGGCGGAGGGCTACAATGAGCAGTTCTTC. Translated, it gives CASNKGGAEGYNEQFF.

This chain's CDR3 is CASSSPGQLYGYTF. The DNA of the CDR3 is TGTGCCAGCAGCTCACCGGGACAACTCTATGGCTACACCTTC. J is TRBJ1-2 and V is TRBV7-9; possible D gene TRBD1, 6 bases. Germline V gene sequence: CDR1 SEHNR, CDR2 FQNEAQ (reference sequence). The CDR3 is made up of 14 amino acids. Trimming removed 4 bases from V and 4 bases from J, with 13 bases in between.

The V gene is TRBV6-6, the J gene TRBJ1-1; no firm D call. The CDR3 spans 12 residues. Between the trimmed V and J ends, which lost 6 bases and 5 bases, there was a span of 10 bases. Germline CDR1 MNHNY, CDR2 SVGAGI (reference sequence). For the CDR3, the DNA is TGTGCCAGCAGCCCCACAAATACTGAAGCTTTCTTT. This sequence encodes CASSPTNTEAFF.

The chain recombines TRBV2 with TRBJ1-1; 7 nucleotides align to TRBD1. Germline V lookup: CDR1 SNHLY, CDR2 FYNNEI. Trimming cost V 5 bases and J 0 bases; bases outside gene matches: 6. The CDR3 is made up of 15 amino acids. The DNA of the CDR3 is TGTGCCAGCAGTATGGGACAGACTATGAACACTGAAGCTTTCTTT. Protein sequence: CASSMGQTMNTEAFF.

The chain joins TRBV7-2 to TRBJ2-1; D is perhaps TRBD2 (6 bases). The CDR3 has 14 residues. CDR1 is SGHTA and CDR2 is FQGNSA in the germline V gene. V shed 5 bases and J shed 4 bases, with 12 bases lying between them. The CDR3 coding sequence is TGTGCCAGCAGCCTAATAGGAGGGTACAATGAGCAGTTCTTC. Residues: CASSLIGGYNEQFF.

The V and J genes are TRBV5-1 and TRBJ2-1; a possible D gene is TRBD2 (6 bases). Trimming stripped 4 bases from V and 6 bases from J, with 23 bases between. The CDR3 is 17 residues long. In germline, CDR1 is SGHRS, CDR2 YFSETQ. As DNA, the CDR3 is TGCGCCAGCAGCCCGGGGTCGGGGAGCGGGTTCATCAATGAGCAGTTCTTC. It specifies CASSPGSGSGFINEQFF.

The V and J genes are TRBV12-3 or TRBV12-4 and TRBJ1-1, with 9 bases aligning to TRBD1. Trimming took 6 bases from V and 1 from J; bases not matched to a gene: 12. The CDR3 spans 17 residues. The chain's CDR3 is CASRKVPGQGSNTEAFF. The CDR3 DNA follows: TGTGCCAGCAGGAAAGTCCCGGGACAGGGATCGAACACTGAAGCTTTCTTT.

V gene TRBV7-9 combines with J gene TRBJ2-5; possibly TRBD1 for D (5 bases). With 1 base removed from V and 1 base from J, the gap between germline ends came to 10 bases. From germline, CDR1 is SEHNR and CDR2 FQNEAQ (reference sequence). The CDR3 extends over 15 amino acids. This CDR3 is CASSLEVGRQETQYF. The CDR3 region has the DNA TGTGCCAGCAGCTTAGAGGTGGGGCGCCAAGAGACCCAGTACTTC.

V is TRBV24-1 and J is TRBJ1-2; weak D call: TRBD1 (5 bases). The V end was cut by 3 bases, the J end by 4 bases, with 8 bases between. The length of the CDR3 is 13 residues. Germline-derived CDR1 and CDR2 are KGHDR and SFDVKD. CDR3 sequence: CATSDGTIYGYTF. The CDR3 coding sequence is TGTGCCACCAGTGATGGGACCATCTATGGCTACACCTTC.